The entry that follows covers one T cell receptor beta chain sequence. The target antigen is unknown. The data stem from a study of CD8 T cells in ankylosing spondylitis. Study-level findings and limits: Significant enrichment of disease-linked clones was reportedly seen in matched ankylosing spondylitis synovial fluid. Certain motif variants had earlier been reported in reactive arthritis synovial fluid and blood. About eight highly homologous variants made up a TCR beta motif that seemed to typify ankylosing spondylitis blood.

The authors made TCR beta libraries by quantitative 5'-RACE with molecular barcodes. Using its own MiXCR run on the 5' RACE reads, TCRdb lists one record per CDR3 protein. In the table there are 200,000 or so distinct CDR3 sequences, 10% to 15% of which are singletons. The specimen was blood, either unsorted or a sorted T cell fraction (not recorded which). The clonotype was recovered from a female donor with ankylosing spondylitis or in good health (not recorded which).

DNA of the CDR3: TGTGCCAGCAGCTTATCTGGGGGTGGCTACACCTTC. The encoded protein is CASSLSGGGYTF. V is TRBV7-2 and J is TRBJ1-2; tentative D call: TRBD1 (5 bases). Between the trimmed V and J ends, which lost 2 bases and 7 bases, there was a span of 8 bases. Germline CDR1 SGHTA, CDR2 FQGNSA. This CDR3 has 12 amino acids.